A selection of T cell receptor beta chains follows, all from one sample in a study of blood T cell repertoires in COVID-19. Repertoires were generated with immunoSEQ multiplex PCR, while TCRdb's copy carries only in-frame clones and drops some. Among around 390,000 clones listed, 85% to 90% were seen once. What was sequenced was PBMCs or T cells enriched from blood (not recorded which). The receptor set was obtained from a woman in her forties or fifties who had recovered from COVID-19. The CDR3 runs from the conserved cysteine through the conserved F or W. D genes are given only for firm matches. Size values are once, few and many counts, or a class for expanded clones, and some rows have none.

d_call: -; v_call: TRBV5-1; j_call: TRBJ1-4; clone_size: -; cdr3_length: 14; cdr3_nt: TGCGCCAGCAGCTTGGCCCCAGGGGTGGAAAAACTGTTTTTT; cdr3_aa: CASSLAPGVEKLFF
d_call: TRBD1; v_call: TRBV28; j_call: TRBJ2-3; clone_size: -; cdr3_length: 19; cdr3_nt: TGTGCCAGCAGTTTCTACTCCACCGTCGGACAGGGAGAAACAGATACGCAGTATTTT; cdr3_aa: CASSFYSTVGQGETDTQYF
d_call: -; v_call: TRBV27; j_call: TRBJ2-3; clone_size: -; cdr3_length: 14; cdr3_nt: TGTGCCAGCAGTTCGGGATCCCGAGCGGATACGCAGTATTTT; cdr3_aa: CASSSGSRADTQYF
d_call: -; v_call: TRBV30; j_call: TRBJ2-7; clone_size: few; cdr3_length: 13; cdr3_nt: TGTGCCTGGAGTCCGGACAGCTCCTACGAGCAGTACTTC; cdr3_aa: CAWSPDSSYEQYF
d_call: -; v_call: TRBV30; j_call: TRBJ2-1; clone_size: -; cdr3_length: 11; cdr3_nt: TGTGCCTGGAGTCAGAAGCGTGAGCAGTTCTTC; cdr3_aa: CAWSQKREQFF
d_call: TRBD1; v_call: TRBV5-5; j_call: TRBJ1-2; clone_size: -; cdr3_length: 14; cdr3_nt: TGTGCCAGCAGCCGGACAGGGGGCGCGGATGGCTACACCTTC; cdr3_aa: CASSRTGGADGYTF
d_call: -; v_call: TRBV18; j_call: TRBJ2-2; clone_size: -; cdr3_length: 16; cdr3_nt: TGTGCCAGCTCCAACCAGTGGACTCCTAACACCGGGGAGCTGTTTTTT; cdr3_aa: CASSNQWTPNTGELFF
d_call: -; v_call: TRBV6-2/TRBV6-3; j_call: TRBJ2-5; clone_size: -; cdr3_length: 12; cdr3_nt: TGTGCCAGCAGTCCCATCCAAGAGACCCAGTACTTC; cdr3_aa: CASSPIQETQYF
d_call: -; v_call: TRBV5-5; j_call: TRBJ1-2; clone_size: -; cdr3_length: 14; cdr3_nt: TGTGCCAGCAGCTTGGGGGCGGAGGGGTATGGCTACACCTTC; cdr3_aa: CASSLGAEGYGYTF
d_call: -; v_call: TRBV2; j_call: TRBJ1-5; clone_size: -; cdr3_length: 15; cdr3_nt: TGTGCCAGCACCCAAAGCGGGGCTAGCAATCAGCCCCAGCATTTT; cdr3_aa: CASTQSGASNQPQHF
d_call: TRBD1; v_call: TRBV2; j_call: TRBJ1-2; clone_size: -; cdr3_length: 11; cdr3_nt: TGTGCCAGCAGACGACAGGGGAGCTACACCTTC; cdr3_aa: CASRRQGSYTF
d_call: -; v_call: TRBV5-6; j_call: TRBJ1-6; clone_size: -; cdr3_length: 14; cdr3_nt: TGTGCCAGCAGCTTGGACAGGGTGAATTCGGCCCTCCACTTT; cdr3_aa: CASSLDRVNSALHF
d_call: -; v_call: TRBV19; j_call: TRBJ1-2; clone_size: -; cdr3_length: 14; cdr3_nt: TGTGCCAGTAGTATGGGTCTAGGAGTCTATGGCTACACCTTC; cdr3_aa: CASSMGLGVYGYTF
d_call: TRBD2; v_call: TRBV5-1; j_call: TRBJ2-5; clone_size: -; cdr3_length: 18; cdr3_nt: TGCGCCAGCAGCTTGCCGCCTAGTGGAGCGGGGGGGCTGGAGACCCAGTACTTC; cdr3_aa: CASSLPPSGAGGLETQYF
d_call: TRBD1; v_call: TRBV4-3; j_call: TRBJ1-2; clone_size: -; cdr3_length: 13; cdr3_nt: TGCGCCAGCAGCCAAGGACAGGGGAATGGCTACACCTTC; cdr3_aa: CASSQGQGNGYTF
d_call: TRBD1; v_call: TRBV27; j_call: TRBJ1-5; clone_size: once; cdr3_length: 16; cdr3_nt: TGTGCCAGCAGTTTGGCCGGGACAGGAGGATATCAGCCCCAGCATTTT; cdr3_aa: CASSLAGTGGYQPQHF
d_call: -; v_call: TRBV11-2; j_call: TRBJ2-1; clone_size: -; cdr3_length: 14; cdr3_nt: TGTGCCAGCAGCTCCCTACAGGGTAGGGATGAGCAGTTCTTC; cdr3_aa: CASSSLQGRDEQFF
d_call: -; v_call: TRBV2; j_call: TRBJ1-1; clone_size: -; cdr3_length: 13; cdr3_nt: TGTGCCAGCAGTGGGGGCCGGTCCACTGAAGCTTTCTTT; cdr3_aa: CASSGGRSTEAFF